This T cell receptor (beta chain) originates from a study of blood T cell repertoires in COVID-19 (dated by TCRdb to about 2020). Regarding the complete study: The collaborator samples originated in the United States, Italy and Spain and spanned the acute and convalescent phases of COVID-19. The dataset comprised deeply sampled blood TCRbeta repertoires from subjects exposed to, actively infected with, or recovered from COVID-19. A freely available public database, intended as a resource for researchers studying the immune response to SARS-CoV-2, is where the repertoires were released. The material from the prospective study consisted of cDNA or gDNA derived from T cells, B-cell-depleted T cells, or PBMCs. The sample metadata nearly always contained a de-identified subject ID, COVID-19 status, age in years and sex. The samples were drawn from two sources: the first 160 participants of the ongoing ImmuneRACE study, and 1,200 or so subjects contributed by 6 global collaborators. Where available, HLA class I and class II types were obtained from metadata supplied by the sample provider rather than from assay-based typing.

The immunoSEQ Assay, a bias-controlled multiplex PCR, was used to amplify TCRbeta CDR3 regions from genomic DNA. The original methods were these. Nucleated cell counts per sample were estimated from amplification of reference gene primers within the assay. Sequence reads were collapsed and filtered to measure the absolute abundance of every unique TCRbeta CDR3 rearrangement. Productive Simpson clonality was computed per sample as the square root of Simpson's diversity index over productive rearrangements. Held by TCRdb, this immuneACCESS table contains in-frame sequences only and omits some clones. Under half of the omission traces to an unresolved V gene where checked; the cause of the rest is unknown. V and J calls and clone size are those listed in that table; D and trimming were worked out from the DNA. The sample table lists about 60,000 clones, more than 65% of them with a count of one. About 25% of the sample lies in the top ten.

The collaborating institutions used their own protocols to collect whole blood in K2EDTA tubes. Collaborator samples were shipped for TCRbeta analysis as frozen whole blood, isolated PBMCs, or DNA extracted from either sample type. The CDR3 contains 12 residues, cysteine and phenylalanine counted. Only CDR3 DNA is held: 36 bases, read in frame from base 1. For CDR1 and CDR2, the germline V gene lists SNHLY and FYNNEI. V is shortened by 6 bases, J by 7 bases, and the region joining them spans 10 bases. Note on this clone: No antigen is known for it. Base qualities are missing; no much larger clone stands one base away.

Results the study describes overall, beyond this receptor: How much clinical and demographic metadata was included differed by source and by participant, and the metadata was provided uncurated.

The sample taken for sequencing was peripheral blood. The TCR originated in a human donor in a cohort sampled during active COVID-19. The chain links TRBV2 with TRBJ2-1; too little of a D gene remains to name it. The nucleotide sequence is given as TGTGCCAGCAGCTACCTCCGGAATGAGCAGTTCTTC. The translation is CASSYLRNEQFF.